This paragraph reports one T cell receptor (beta chain). Its antigen remains unknown. The sample belongs to a study of T-cell reconstitution after alpha-beta-depleted transplantation in children. Study-wide points: Hyperexpanded clones declined; after one year, newly produced T cells mostly supplied diversity. In some patients, recipient T cells and intrathymic progenitors surviving conditioning explained high day-60 diversity.

Germline loops: CDR1 SGHTA, CDR2 FQGNSA. Deletions cut 5 bases from V and 4 bases from J, with 14 bases between. The CDR3 spans 14 residues. Unique molecular identifiers were incorporated when the TCRbeta library was constructed. TCRdb used MiXCR to reprocess the PCR reads, holding one entry per CDR3 protein. The sample lists more than 200,000 distinct CDR3 sequences, about 8.2% seen once, with approximately 34% in the top ten. This clonotype was sampled from a male patient between 2 and 9 years old who had a stem cell transplant for acute myeloid leukemia, so the T cells may come from the graft donor. The sample here was PBMCs, mostly from graft donor cells, taken 360 days after TCRalphabeta/CD19-depleted stem cell transplant. The J gene is TRBJ1-2, the V gene TRBV7-2; a weak D match, TRBD1 (5 bases). DNA for the CDR3: TGTGCCAGCAGCCTTAGGATTAGGGGCTATGGCTACACCTTC. Protein sequence: CASSLRIRGYGYTF.